This T cell receptor (beta chain) derives from a study of identical twins. Overall study findings and caveats: For monozygotic twins, models underestimated out-of-frame TCR alpha sharing.

Points on this clonotype: The antigen remains undetermined.

TCRdb re-analysed the 5' RACE reads in MiXCR, keeping a single row per CDR3 protein. This table holds 700,000 or so distinct CDR3 sequences, around 20% found once. The same sample was also used in a study of T cells expressing NK-cell markers.

The sequence derives from a woman under 30 in good health. Material for sequencing was PBMCs.

The CDR3 loop reads CASTPGSYSTDTQYF. CDR3 nucleotides: TGTGCCAGCACCCCGGGATCTTATAGCACAGATACGCAGTATTTT. This chain joins TRBV5-6 and TRBJ2-3; maybe TRBD2 (5 bases). Germline CDR1 reads SGHDT; CDR2 reads YYEEEE. V was clipped by 6 bases and J by 0 bases, with 14 bases between them. The CDR3 spans 15 residues. The whole variable domain, filled in from reference TRBV5-6 and TRBJ2-3, reads DAGVTQSPTHLIKTRGQQVTLRCSPKSGHDTVSWYQQALGQGPQFIFQYYEEEERQRGNFPDRFSGHQFPNYSSELNVNALLLGDSALYLCASTPGSYSTDTQYFGPGTRLTVL.